This TCR beta chain is from a study of radiation and T cells in renal cell carcinoma (dated by TCRdb to 2018 to 2021). Study-wide context: Samples came from a clinical trial, in which primary renal cell carcinomas received 15 Gy stereotactic body radiation therapy followed by nephrectomy 4 weeks later. TCR beta sequencing covered approximately 50 samples in total, comprising some 25 tumors and roughly 27 peripheral blood samples. A total of about 4 million unique CDR3 nucleotide sequences, encoding around 2.7 million unique CDR3 amino acid sequences, were found across all 50 or so samples. Study-wide findings and limitations: The single-armed trial design could not address effects of radiation dose or scheduling on the TCR repertoire. Changes in the blood repertoire were not tracked past 4 weeks after treatment. No pretreatment tumor biopsies were available, so the baseline intratumoral presence of clonotypes could not be determined. In blood, the top tumor clonotypes increased from baseline to 2 weeks after radiation and then shrank by 4 weeks, which suggests a temporary expansion of tumor-resident clones.

This sample's time point label indicates: baseline pretreatment blood. Per the publication, the treatment or condition label means: 15 Gy SBRT to primary tumor, nephrectomy 4 weeks later. To track tumor-enriched clonotypes, serial peripheral blood was sampled from radiation-treated patients at baseline and at 2 weeks and 4 weeks after SBRT. Every patient had renal cell carcinoma of clear cell pathology. The QIAamp DNA Blood Mini Kit (Qiagen) was used to prepare genomic DNA for TCR sequencing. The analyses included only samples that passed all quality control checks. The CDR3 runs 14 residues from the cysteine to the phenylalanine. The kept DNA is CDR3 alone, 42 bases in frame from the first base. V is cut by 10 bases and J by 2 bases, and the space between the germline ends is 18 bases. The germline V gene yields SGHTA for CDR1 and FQGNSA for CDR2. TCR beta libraries were generated from genomic DNA with the immunoSEQ kit, following the manufacturer's recommendations. To prepare libraries, a first multiplex PCR with proprietary primers was run, followed by a second PCR that added unique barcodes, and a bead cleanup was done after each round. Each sample batch included a kit-provided positive control reaction and a negative control reaction. The final libraries were assessed on an Agilent 4200 TapeStation D1000 ScreenTape, pooled by volume, and quantified by qPCR. Sequencing ran on an Illumina NextSeq500 with a MidOutput 150-cycle cartridge, using 156 Read1 and 15 Index1 cycles with kit custom primers. The pooled library was loaded at around 0.98 pM, with a roughly 19% PhiX control spiked in. On the authors' methods: Vendor-processed data were analyzed in R, and a clonotype was defined as all T cells sharing the same CDR3 nucleotide sequence. For clone abundance analyses, frequencies were normalized to the 10,000 most abundant clones per sample. Before analysis, public T cell clones were removed, and these numbered fewer than six per sample on average. A difference in abundance of at least 32-fold between compartments was used to define tumor-enriched and baseline blood-enriched clonotypes. Clonotypes expanded or contracted between blood time points were identified with a beta-binomial differential abundance model. Similarity between tumor and blood repertoires was quantified using the Baroni-Urbani and Buser coefficient, and groups were compared with two-tailed Wilcoxon tests in R. The clones in this table, taken by TCRdb from immuneACCESS, are in-frame only. Not every clone is retained; where verified, under half of the shortfall comes from an unresolved V gene, and the cause of the rest is unknown. Clone size and the V and J calls come from that table; the DNA yielded D and trimming. This sample has 70,000 to 95,000 clones in its table, and 82% of those were observed once. Jointly, the top ten make up roughly 6.1% of the sample.

Concerning this clone itself: The antigen this receptor binds is unknown. Per-base qualities were not stored, and no clone one base away is much larger.

Sequences were derived from blood, sampled from a patient whose treatment included radiotherapy and nephrectomy. The receptor comes from a man aged 55 to 70 with renal cell carcinoma. The rearrangement joined TRBV7-2 to TRBJ2-7, and TRBD1 may be the D gene, going by 6 matching bases. For the CDR3, the sequence is CATTSGQGPYEQYF. The sequence in DNA is TGTGCCACCACTTCCGGGCAGGGGCCCTACGAGCAGTACTTC.